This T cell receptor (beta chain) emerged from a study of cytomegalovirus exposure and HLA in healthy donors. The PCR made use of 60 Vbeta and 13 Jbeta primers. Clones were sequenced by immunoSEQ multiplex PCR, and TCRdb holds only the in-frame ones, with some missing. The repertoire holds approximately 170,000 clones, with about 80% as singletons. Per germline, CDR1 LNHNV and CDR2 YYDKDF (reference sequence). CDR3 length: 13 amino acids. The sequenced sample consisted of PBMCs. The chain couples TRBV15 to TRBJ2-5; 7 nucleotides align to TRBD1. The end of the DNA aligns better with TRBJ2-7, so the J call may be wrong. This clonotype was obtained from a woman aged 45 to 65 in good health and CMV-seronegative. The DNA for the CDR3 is TGTGCCACCAGCGGGGGACAGAACTACGAGCAGTACTTC. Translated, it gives CATSGGQNYEQYF.